This T cell receptor beta chain came from a study of monozygotic twins with inflammatory bowel disease. TCRdb reprocessed the 5' RACE reads, keeping one entry per CDR3 protein, no DNA. Here the sample table reports some 99,000 distinct CDR3 sequences. Notes on this clonotype: The antigen is not known.

Study-level points and caveats: Relative clonotype sharing with others was diminished in IBD patients versus healthy twins, particularly with disease activity. It was in IBD patients that TCRbeta diversity (inverse Simpson) was lower than in healthy co-twins.

Germline assignment: CDR1 SNHLY and CDR2 FYNNEI. There are 14 residues in the CDR3. What was sequenced was blood. The receptor's source is a human donor with ulcerative colitis or Crohn's disease, or a healthy co-twin of an affected twin (not recorded which). V usage is TRBV2 and J usage is TRBJ1-2. The CDR3 loop reads CASSDGGSIYGYTF.